Below are 26 T cell receptor beta chains sequenced from a single sample in a study of Graves' ophthalmopathy and Graves' hyperthyroidism. RNA transcripts were the source from which TCR beta CDR3 regions were amplified. A first-round RT-PCR used HTBI primers, followed by a second-round multiplex PCR. TCRdb processed the multiplex PCR reads anew with MiXCR; each CDR3 protein has one entry. Of 620,000 or so distinct CDR3 sequences in the sample, approximately 22% were seen once. The sample was peripheral blood. The receptors stem from a woman aged 18-30 years with stable Graves' hyperthyroidism. Some clones in this sample may be carry-over from other donors' samples.

V usage is TRBV6-1 and J usage is TRBJ1-5; TRBD1 agrees at 9 bases. This CDR3 comprises 16 residues. Germline-derived CDR1 and CDR2 are MNHNS and SASEGT. V trimming: 5 bases; J trimming: 5 bases; junction bases outside the gene matches: 10. CDR3 coding DNA: TGTGCCAGCAGTAATACCCGGGACAGGGTATATCAGCCCCAGCATTTT. This sequence encodes CASSNTRDRVYQPQHF.

This clonotype was seen repeatedly, ten times or more. As DNA, the CDR3 is TGTGCCAGCAGTTTCCGGGGGCAAGAGCAGTACTTC. Translating gives CASSFRGQEQYF. The chain uses TRBV27 and TRBJ2-7, with D perhaps given as TRBD1 or TRBD2 (6 bases each). Per the germline V gene, CDR1 is MNHEY and CDR2 is SMNVEV (reference sequence). The CDR3 length is 12 residues. Trimming left V 3 bases short and J 7 bases short, with 10 bases between.

The sample holds many counts of this clonotype. The chain links TRBV27 to TRBJ1-1, with 7 bases aligning to TRBD1. J lost 7 bases, V lost 5 bases, and 16 bases had no gene match. The CDR3 runs 16 residues. Germline-derived CDR1 and CDR2 are MNHEY and SMNVEV (reference sequence). The CDR3 DNA sequence: TGTGCCAGCAGTCTGAAGGGGGCACCGGAGTTTATTGAAGCTTTCTTT. Protein product: CASSLKGAPEFIEAFF.

This clonotype was observed a handful of times. The V gene is TRBV15, the J gene TRBJ2-5; 9 bases agree with TRBD2. The V segment lost 1 base and the J segment 5 bases; nucleotides outside the gene matches: 14. The CDR3 covers 18 residues. Germline CDR1 reads LNHNV; CDR2 reads YYDKDF (reference sequence). The CDR3 DNA reads as TGTGCCACCAGCAGAGTCGCGGGCGGTAGCGGGAGCAAGGAGACCCAGTACTTC. As protein: CATSRVAGGSGSKETQYF.

The J gene is TRBJ1-2, the V gene TRBV27; D may be TRBD1 (5 bases). Germline lookup yields CDR1 MNHEY and CDR2 SMNVEV (reference sequence). The CDR3 consists of 15 residues. V was pared by 6 bases and J by 8 bases, with 22 bases between. The CDR3 DNA is TGTGCCAGCAGGGAATGGGCGCCTGATTGGGGCGGCTACACCTTC. Its translation: CASREWAPDWGGYTF.

The table lists this clonotype with many counts. The rearrangement joins TRBV15 to TRBJ1-1; no firm D call. Germline CDR1 is LNHNV and CDR2 is YYDKDF (reference sequence). V gave up 4 bases and J gave up 1 base, with 7 bases separating them. The CDR3 covers 13 residues. CDR3 nucleotides: TGTGCCACCAGCAATCGCGCGAACACTGAAGCTTTCTTT. Residues: CATSNRANTEAFF.

This clonotype was detected ten times or more. This chain joins TRBV15 and TRBJ2-2, with TRBD1 identical over 7 bases. V shed 5 bases and J 4 bases; nucleotides not matched to a gene: 7. The CDR3 sequence is 15 residues long. Per germline, CDR1 LNHNV and CDR2 YYDKDF (reference sequence). The CDR3 reads CATSPRGQGTGELFF. CDR3 in DNA: TGTGCCACCAGCCCTAGGGGGCAGGGCACCGGGGAGCTGTTTTTT.

This clonotype was observed many times. V gene TRBV6-1 combines with J gene TRBJ2-5, with 12 bases identical to TRBD1. The germline V gene has CDR1 MNHNS and CDR2 SASEGT. The CDR3 has 14 amino acids. Trimming cost V 6 bases and J 4 bases; bases outside gene matches: 3. Here the CDR3 reads CASSEGQGAETQYF. The CDR3, as DNA: TGTGCCAGCAGCGAGGGACAGGGGGCAGAGACCCAGTACTTC.

This clonotype was seen ten or more times. The chain employs TRBV28 and TRBJ2-5; 14 bases match TRBD2. The CDR3 runs to 22 residues. The J segment lost 3 bases and the V segment lost 6 bases, leaving 24 bases of the junction unmatched. From germline, CDR1 is MDHEN and CDR2 SYDVKM. CDR3 residues: CASSGNFPGLAGAGAPEETQYF. The DNA for the CDR3 is TGTGCCAGCAGCGGGAACTTCCCGGGACTAGCGGGAGCGGGGGCCCCAGAAGAGACCCAGTACTTC.

Many counts were recorded for this clonotype. CDR3 region: CASGLVLGERRVAKNIQYF. The CDR3 DNA sequence: TGTGCTAGTGGTTTGGTACTGGGTGAGAGAAGGGTAGCCAAAAACATTCAGTACTTC. The chain carries TRBV12-5 and TRBJ2-4; D not certain. The ends were cut back, 0 bases at V and 0 bases at J, with 18 bases in the middle. CDR1 is LGHNT and CDR2 is FRNRAP in the germline V gene. The CDR3 is 19 residues long.

This clonotype was counted a few times. This rearrangement joins TRBV13 to TRBJ1-2; TRBD1 aligns across 7 bases. J gave up 6 bases and V 5 bases, and 9 bases lay outside the gene matches. CDR3 size: 14 residues. Germline-derived CDR1 and CDR2 are PRHDT and FYEKMQ (reference sequence). The CDR3 nucleotides are TGTGCCAGCAGCAGAGACAGGGCTCACCATGGCTACACCTTC. This sequence encodes CASSRDRAHHGYTF.

This clonotype was seen a handful of times. The genes are TRBV18 and TRBJ2-2; tentative D call: TRBD2 (5 bases). Trimming left V 5 bases short and J 15 bases short, with 16 bases between. This CDR3 has 12 amino acids. CDR1 is KGHSH and CDR2 is LQKENI in the germline V gene. The CDR3 reads CASSATTDWVFF. CDR3 nucleotides: TGTGCCAGCTCAGCGACTACTGACTGGGTGTTTTTT.

This clonotype was seen repeatedly, ten times or more. CDR3 sequence: CASKGGTVSNQPQHF. The CDR3 DNA follows: TGTGCCAGCAAGGGCGGGACAGTTAGCAATCAGCCCCAGCATTTT. The V and J genes are TRBV28 and TRBJ1-5, with TRBD1 matching 7 bases. The CDR3 length is 15 residues. Looked up from germline, CDR1 is MDHEN and CDR2 is SYDVKM. V lost 7 bases and J lost 0; bases outside the gene matches: 6.

This clonotype was found many times. This chain joins TRBV4-2 and TRBJ2-5, with a possible D match to TRBD2 (6 bases). V was cut by 0 bases and J by 3 bases, with 8 bases left in between. This CDR3 spans 14 amino acids. The germline CDR1 and CDR2 sequences are LGHNA and YNFKEQ. The CDR3 DNA is TGTGCCAGCAGCCAAGATGGCGGGGAAGAGACCCAGTACTTC. This translates into CASSQDGGEETQYF.

At least ten counts were recorded for this clonotype. The rearrangement links TRBV12-3 or TRBV12-4 to TRBJ1-2, with 9 bases matching TRBD1. The CDR3 spans 14 residues. V gave up 5 bases and J gave up 7 bases; unmatched junction bases: 8. CDR3 region: CASSPTGGASGYTF. CDR3 coding DNA: TGTGCCAGCAGTCCTACAGGGGGCGCATCTGGCTACACCTTC.

The chain couples TRBV6-2 or TRBV6-3 to TRBJ2-7; 12 nucleotides line up with TRBD2. The CDR3 totals 16 residues. With V trimmed by 7 bases and J by 2 bases, 9 bases remained unmatched. CDR1 and CDR2 from the germline V gene are MNHEY and SVGEGT. Written as DNA, the CDR3 is TGTGCCAGCATCCATCGGACTAGCGGGGAAACCTACGAGCAGTACTTC. It encodes CASIHRTSGETYEQYF.

J is TRBJ1-3 and V is TRBV12-3 or TRBV12-4; no reliable D call. The V and J ends lost 3 bases and 0 bases respectively, with 6 bases between them. This CDR3 has 14 residues. The CDR3 DNA reads as TGTGCCAGCAGTTTTATACCCTCTGGAAACACCATATATTTT. Translated: CASSFIPSGNTIYF.

As DNA, the CDR3 is TGTGCCAGCAGTTACTCCCGTCAGGCGGTCGATGGCTACACCTTC. It translates to CASSYSRQAVDGYTF. The V call is TRBV6-5, the J call TRBJ1-2; D not resolved. Germline loops: CDR1 MNHEY, CDR2 SVGAGI. The CDR3 spans 15 residues. V was cut by 0 bases and J by 6 bases, with 14 bases left in between.

The genes are TRBV29-1 and TRBJ1-1; D not certain. V gave up 5 bases and J gave up 3 bases, with 10 bases separating them. The CDR3 contains 12 residues. Germline lookup yields CDR1 SQVTM and CDR2 ANQGSEA. The CDR3 here is CSVSDKYTEAFF. The DNA of the CDR3 is TGCAGCGTTTCAGACAAATACACTGAAGCTTTCTTT.

This clonotype was counted many times. As DNA, the CDR3 is TGTGCCATCCTCTCCGGGAACACCGGGGAGCTGTTTTTT. It is translated as CAILSGNTGELFF. V and J are TRBV6-1 and TRBJ2-2, with D unresolved. The CDR3 consists of 13 residues. The ends were cut back, 10 bases at V and 1 base at J, with 10 bases in the middle. The germline CDR1 and CDR2 sequences are MNHNS and SASEGT.

This clonotype came up a few times. The rearrangement uses TRBV3-1 and TRBJ1-2, with 7 nucleotides matching TRBD1. The CDR3 loop spans 13 amino acids. Unmatched junction bases numbered 7, after V lost 3 bases and J lost 9 bases. Germline V gene sequence: CDR1 LGHDT, CDR2 YNNKEL (reference sequence). The CDR3 is CASSHGRGFSYTF. The CDR3 bases are TGTGCCAGCAGCCACGGCAGGGGGTTCAGCTACACCTTC.

This clonotype has a handful of counts. The V gene is TRBV6-1, the J gene TRBJ2-7, with D possibly TRBD1 on 6 matching bases. Germline CDR1 is MNHNS and CDR2 is SASEGT. This CDR3 is built from 12 residues. The V and J ends lost 5 bases and 3 bases respectively, with 8 bases between them. The chain's CDR3 is CASSKGHYEQYF. CDR3 DNA: TGTGCCAGCAGTAAGGGACACTACGAGCAGTACTTC.

The sample holds many counts of this clonotype. Germline is not matched at one junction end, which may reflect a read error. The rearrangement uses TRBV6-1 and TRBJ2-4; the match to TRBD2 covers 14 bases. There are 16 residues in the CDR3. Per the germline V gene, CDR1 is MNHNS and CDR2 is SASEGT. The CDR3 DNA reads TGTGCCAGCAGACGGACTAGCGGGGGGTTTGCAAACATTAAGTACTTC. Encoded protein: CASRRTSGGFANIKYF.

The rearrangement uses TRBV6-2 or TRBV6-3 and TRBJ2-5; 11 nucleotides line up with TRBD2. This CDR3 is 13 amino acids long. With V trimmed by 2 bases and J by 11 bases, 4 bases remained unmatched. CDR1 is MNHEY, CDR2 SVGEGT, per germline. The CDR3 DNA reads TGTGCCAGCAGTTACGGACTAGCGGGCCCTCAGTACTTC. It translates to CASSYGLAGPQYF.

This chain connects TRBV28 to TRBJ2-2; D unresolved. Germline lookup yields CDR1 MDHEN and CDR2 SYDVKM. V was cut by 2 bases and J by 7 bases, with 17 bases left in between. The length of the CDR3 is 16 residues. The CDR3 bases are TGTGCCAGCAGTTTAGAACGCGAGAGGACCTACGGGGAGCTGTTTTTT. This sequence encodes CASSLERERTYGELFF.

This clonotype was counted at least ten times. This chain links TRBV6-1 with TRBJ1-3; 10 positions agree with TRBD1. The CDR3 sequence is 16 residues long. J gave up 1 base and V 9 bases, and 9 bases lay outside the gene matches. Germline V CDR1 and CDR2: MNHNS, SASEGT. The CDR3 DNA reads TGTGCCAGTTTGACAGGGGGCGATTGGTCTGGAAACACCATATATTTT. Translated, it gives CASLTGGDWSGNTIYF.